The clone carrying this T cell receptor beta chain has at least ten counts. As yet, its antigen is unknown. These data originate in a study of T cells in Graves' hyperthyroidism and ophthalmopathy. Each person with ophthalmopathy scored at least 3 on the Clinical Activity Score, reached NOSPECS grade 4 or higher, and had been ill under 3 months. Exclusion criteria comprised uncontrolled infection, other autoimmune disease, pregnancy or lactation. J was trimmed by 3 bases and V by 6 bases; bases with no gene match: 5. The CDR3 sequence is 13 residues long. Findings of the study overall: Ophthalmopathy and stable hyperthyroidism were separated by a 13 V-J model. Appearing also in blood were most of the thyroid clonotypes expanded above 0.001.

Amplification of TCR beta CDR3 regions was performed using RNA transcripts as template. The HTBI set primed first-round TCR CDR3 RT-PCR. A single record per CDR3 protein comes from TCRdb applying MiXCR to the multiplex PCR reads. Seen here are approximately 400,000 distinct CDR3 sequences, roughly 13% observed once, and the top ten hold 25% to 30%. The chain employs TRBV12-3 or TRBV12-4 and TRBJ2-7; 7 positions agree with TRBD1. This TCR derives from a middle-aged man with Graves' ophthalmopathy. Sequences were obtained from blood. In DNA form, the CDR3 reads TGTGCCAGCAGGCCGGGACAGAACTACGAGCAGTACTTC. Protein sequence: CASRPGQNYEQYF.